The clone carrying this T cell receptor beta chain was recorded many times. Its target is unknown. A J-beta primer mix and a sample-barcoded 5' primer were used in a second PCR of about 7 to 12 cycles. One entry per CDR3 protein results from TCRdb running MiXCR on the 5' RACE reads. Found here are about 630,000 distinct CDR3 sequences, over 20% of them singletons; the top ten hold roughly 3.7%. The data derive from a study of blood T cells in healthy people across ages. Study-level findings and limits: CMV infection status of these donors was not known. TCR beta diversity correlated strongly with naive T cell percentage.

Specimen: blood. The clonotype comes from a man aged 70 or older in good health.

For the CDR3, the DNA is TGTGCCAGCAGTTTAAGGGCCGCGGAGACCCAGTACTTC. It translates to CASSLRAAETQYF. The V gene is TRBV27, the J gene TRBJ2-5; unclear D gene. Trimming left V 2 bases short and J 5 bases short, with 9 bases between. CDR3 length: 13 amino acids. Germline V gene sequence: CDR1 MNHEY, CDR2 SMNVEV (reference sequence).